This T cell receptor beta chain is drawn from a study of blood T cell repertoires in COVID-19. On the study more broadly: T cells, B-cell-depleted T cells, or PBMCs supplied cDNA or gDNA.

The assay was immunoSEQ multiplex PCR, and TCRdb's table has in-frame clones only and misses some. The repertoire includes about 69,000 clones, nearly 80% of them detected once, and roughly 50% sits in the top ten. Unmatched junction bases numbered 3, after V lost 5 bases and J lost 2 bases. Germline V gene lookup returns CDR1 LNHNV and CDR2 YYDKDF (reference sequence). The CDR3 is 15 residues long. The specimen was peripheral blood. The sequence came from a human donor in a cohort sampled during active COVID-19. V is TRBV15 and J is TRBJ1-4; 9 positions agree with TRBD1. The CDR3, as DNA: TGTGCCACCAGCTACAGGGGGCCGACTAATGAAAAACTGTTTTTT. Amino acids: CATSYRGPTNEKLFF.